These 9 T cell receptor beta chains originate from one sample sequenced in a study of CD8+CD57+ T cells in acquired aplastic anemia. Profiles of TCR beta VDJ and CDR3 were generated from a genomic DNA template. TCRdb analysed the reads with MiXCR anew, one entry per CDR3 protein. The sample has over 250,000 distinct CDR3 sequences, 45% to 65% seen once. For sequencing, patients were chosen who had shown expansion of CD8+CD57+ cells by flow cytometry. Sequenced: sorted CD4+, CD8+, or CD8+CD57+ T cells (not recorded which) from PBMCs. The receptors stem from a human donor with aplastic anemia.

The V gene is TRBV2, the J gene TRBJ2-2; 7 positions agree with TRBD1. CDR1 SNHLY and CDR2 FYNNEI come from the germline V gene. CDR3 length equals 16 residues. V lost 9 bases, J lost 0 bases, and 10 bases stayed unmatched. This CDR3 is CASRRDSYANTGELFF. CDR3 bases: TGTGCCAGTCGACGGGACAGCTACGCGAACACCGGGGAGCTGTTTTTT. Full variable domain (remainder filled in from reference TRBV2 and TRBJ2-2): EPEVTQTPSHQVTQMGQEVILRCVPISNHLYFYWYRQILGQKVEFLVSFYNNEISEKSEIFDDQFSVERPDGSNFTLKIRSTKLEDSAMYFCASRRDSYANTGELFFGEGSRLTVL.

This clonotype showed up many times. The chain joins TRBV11-2 to TRBJ1-4; 10 bases match TRBD1. CDR1 and CDR2 from the germline V gene are SGHAT and FQNNGV. After removal of 3 bases from V and 10 bases from J, the junction contained 8 bases not matched to a gene. This CDR3 contains 15 residues. The DNA for the CDR3 is TGTGCCAGCAGCTTGGGGGACAGGGGAATTGGAAAACTGTTTTTT. Residues: CASSLGDRGIGKLFF.

The chain employs TRBV5-6 and TRBJ1-5; D uncertain. The V and J ends lost 1 base and 6 bases respectively, with 11 bases between them. The CDR3 has 14 residues. Germline assignment: CDR1 SGHDT and CDR2 YYEEEE. Written as DNA, the CDR3 is TGTGCCAGCAGCTTGCTGGGTGCGAGTCAGCCCCAGCATTTT. Translating gives CASSLLGASQPQHF.

This clonotype was seen ten or more times. The rearrangement uses TRBV11-2 and TRBJ2-1, with 11 bases aligning to TRBD2. Germline assignment: CDR1 SGHAT and CDR2 FQNNGV. Losses at the gene ends were 3 bases for V and 4 bases for J; bases not matched to a gene: 2. The length of the CDR3 is 15 residues. The CDR3 region is CASSFGTSGYNEQFF. In nucleotides, the CDR3 is TGTGCCAGCAGCTTTGGGACTAGCGGTTACAATGAGCAGTTCTTC.

This chain joins TRBV9 and TRBJ2-1; D may be TRBD1 or TRBD2 (5 bases each). CDR1 is SGDLS, CDR2 YYNGEE, per germline. The CDR3 extends over 16 amino acids. V lost 0 bases to trimming and J lost 0 bases, with 10 bases between them. The CDR3 sequence: CASSVGDRPSYNEQFF. The CDR3 DNA reads TGTGCCAGCAGCGTAGGGGACCGTCCCTCCTACAATGAGCAGTTCTTC.

The CDR3 is CASSTTGVGNTEAFF. The CDR3 DNA sequence: TGTGCCAGTAGTACCACAGGGGTCGGGAACACTGAAGCTTTCTTT. The rearrangement joins TRBV19 to TRBJ1-1, with 7 bases fitting TRBD1. Germline assignment: CDR1 LNHDA and CDR2 SQIVND (reference sequence). V shed 4 bases, J shed 1 base, and the junction held 6 bases outside the gene matches. The CDR3 is 15 amino acids.

The rearrangement links TRBV5-1 to TRBJ2-1; no clear D gene. CDR3 length equals 14 residues. The germline V gene has CDR1 SGHRS and CDR2 YFSETQ. Deletions cut 4 bases from V and 6 bases from J, with 14 bases between. The CDR3 bases are TGCGCCAGCAGCCAGAAGATGAACTTCAATGAGCAGTTCTTC. It encodes CASSQKMNFNEQFF.

This clonotype turned up a few times. J is TRBJ1-2 and V is TRBV7-3; TRBD1 matches 8 bases. Losses at the gene ends were 5 bases for V and 13 bases for J; bases not matched to a gene: 9. This CDR3 is built from 12 residues. The germline V gene has CDR1 SGHTA and CDR2 FQGTGA. The CDR3: CASSLGTGRVTF. DNA for the CDR3: TGTGCCAGCAGCCTCGGGACAGGTCGAGTCACCTTC.

This clonotype was counted ten times or more. The chain uses TRBV2 and TRBJ2-3; 8 nucleotides match TRBD2. Germline V gene data show CDR1 as SNHLY and CDR2 as FYNNEI. The CDR3 is made up of 15 amino acids. V was pared by 8 bases and J by 0 bases, with 7 bases of the junction left unmatched. The chain's CDR3 is CASGSSGSSTDTQYF. In DNA, the CDR3 is TGTGCCAGCGGCTCGAGCGGGAGTAGCACAGATACGCAGTATTTT.